This T cell receptor (beta chain) was observed in a study of shared clonotypes between healthy human individuals. The method was immunoSEQ multiplex PCR; TCRdb's version includes in-frame clones alone and lacks a portion of them. The data show some 2.3 million clones, with over 85% seen just once and about 0.39% held by the top ten. V was cut by 4 bases and J by 1 base, with 22 bases left in between. Germline assignment: CDR1 SGHRS and CDR2 YFSETQ. The CDR3 runs 18 residues. The TCR originated in a man between 18 and 29 years old in good health. Some clones in this sample may be carry-over from other donors' samples. The J gene is TRBJ2-3, the V gene TRBV5-1; tentatively, D is TRBD1 (6 bases). Sequencing input: naive CD4+ T cells from PBMCs. Subset in this sample: CD45RA+ positively selected. DNA for the CDR3: TGCGCCAGCAGCATAGGACAGACGTCCGTGTCGGGCACAGATACGCAGTATTTT. It yields the protein CASSIGQTSVSGTDTQYF.